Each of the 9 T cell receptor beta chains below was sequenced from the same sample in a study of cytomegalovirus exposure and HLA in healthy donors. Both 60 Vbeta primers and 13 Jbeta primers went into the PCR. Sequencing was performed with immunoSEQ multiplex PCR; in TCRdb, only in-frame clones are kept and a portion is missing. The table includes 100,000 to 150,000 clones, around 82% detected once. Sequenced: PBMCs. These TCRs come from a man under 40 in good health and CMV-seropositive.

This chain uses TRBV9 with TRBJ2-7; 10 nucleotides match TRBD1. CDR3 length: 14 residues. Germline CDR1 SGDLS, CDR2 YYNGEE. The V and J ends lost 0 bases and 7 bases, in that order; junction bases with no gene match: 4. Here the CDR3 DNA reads TGTGCCAGCAGCGTAGGACAGGGGGCGACTGAGCAGTACTTC. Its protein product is CASSVGQGATEQYF.

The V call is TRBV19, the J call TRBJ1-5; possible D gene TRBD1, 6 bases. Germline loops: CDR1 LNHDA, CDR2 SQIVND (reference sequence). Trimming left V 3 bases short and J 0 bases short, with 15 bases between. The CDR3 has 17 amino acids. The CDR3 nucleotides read TGTGCCAGTAGTATGTGGACAGCCCGTAATAGCAATCAGCCCCAGCATTTT. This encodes CASSMWTARNSNQPQHF.

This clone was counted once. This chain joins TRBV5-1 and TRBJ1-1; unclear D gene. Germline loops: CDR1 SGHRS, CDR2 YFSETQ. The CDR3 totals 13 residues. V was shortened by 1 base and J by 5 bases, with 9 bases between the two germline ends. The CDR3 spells CASSLIERTEAFF. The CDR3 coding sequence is TGCGCCAGCAGCTTGATCGAGAGGACTGAAGCTTTCTTT.

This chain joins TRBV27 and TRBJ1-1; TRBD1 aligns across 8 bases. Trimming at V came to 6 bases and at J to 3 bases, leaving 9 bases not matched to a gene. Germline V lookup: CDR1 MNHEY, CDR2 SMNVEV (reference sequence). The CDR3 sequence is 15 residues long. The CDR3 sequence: CASRYQGAQDTEAFF. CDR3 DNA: TGTGCCAGCAGATATCAGGGGGCCCAAGACACTGAAGCTTTCTTT.

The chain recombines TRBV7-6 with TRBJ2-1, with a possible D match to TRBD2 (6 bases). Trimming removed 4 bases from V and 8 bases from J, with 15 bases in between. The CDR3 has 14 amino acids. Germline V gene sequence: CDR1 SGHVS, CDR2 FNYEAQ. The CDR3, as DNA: TGTGCCAGCAGCTCATACGGTTGGGGGGATGAGCAGTTCTTC. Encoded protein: CASSSYGWGDEQFF.

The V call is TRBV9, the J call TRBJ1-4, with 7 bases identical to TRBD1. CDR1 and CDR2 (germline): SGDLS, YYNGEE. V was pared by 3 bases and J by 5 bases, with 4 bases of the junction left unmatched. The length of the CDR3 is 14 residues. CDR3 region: CASSEGQLNEKLFF. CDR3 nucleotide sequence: TGTGCCAGCAGCGAGGGACAGTTAAATGAAAAACTGTTTTTT.

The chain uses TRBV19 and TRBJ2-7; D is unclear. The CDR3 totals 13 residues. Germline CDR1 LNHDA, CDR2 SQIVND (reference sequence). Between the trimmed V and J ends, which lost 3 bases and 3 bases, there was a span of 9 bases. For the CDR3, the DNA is TGTGCCAGTAGTATGACCCCAGGCTACGAGCAGTACTTC. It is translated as CASSMTPGYEQYF.

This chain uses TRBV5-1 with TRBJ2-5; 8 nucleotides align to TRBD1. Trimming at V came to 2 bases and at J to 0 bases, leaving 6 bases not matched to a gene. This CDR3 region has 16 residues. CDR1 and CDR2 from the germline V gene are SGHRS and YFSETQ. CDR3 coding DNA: TGCGCCAGCAGCTTAGGACAGGGTGGGTACCAAGAGACCCAGTACTTC. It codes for CASSLGQGGYQETQYF.

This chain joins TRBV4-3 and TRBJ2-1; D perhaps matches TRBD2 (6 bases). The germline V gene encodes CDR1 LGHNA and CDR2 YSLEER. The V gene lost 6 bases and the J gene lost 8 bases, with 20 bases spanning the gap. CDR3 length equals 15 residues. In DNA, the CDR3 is TGCGCCAGCAGATCCCACGTCGGGGGTGGGGATGAGCAGTTCTTC. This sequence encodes CASRSHVGGGDEQFF.